Shown below are 2 T cell receptor beta chains from a single sample sequenced in a study of OX40 agonist ivuxolimab in advanced cancers. Receptor amplification or capture employed the immunoSEQ multiplex PCR assay. The table was pulled from immuneACCESS by TCRdb, which kept in-frame rearrangements only. Such tables lose some clones; where checked, under half of the loss comes from unresolved V genes, and the rest has no known cause. The sample table contains 60,000 to 75,000 clones; only one count was recorded for approximately 81% of them. The ten largest clones capture 5% to 6.5% of the sample. The material sequenced was CD4+ or CD8+ T cells sorted from blood, taken in a trial of the OX40 agonist ivuxolimab. These receptors were taken from an adult with an advanced solid tumor such as melanoma, head and neck, liver or kidney cancer.

This sequence joins TRBV4-3 and TRBJ1-2; D is ambiguous. Trimming left V 0 bases short and J 3 bases short, with 5 bases between. The CDR3 totals 13 residues. Germline V CDR1 and CDR2: LGHNA, YSLEER. CDR3 nucleotide sequence: TGCGCCAGCAGCCAAGATGCATACTATGGCTACACCTTC. The encoded protein is CASSQDAYYGYTF.

The gene calls are TRBV11-3 and TRBJ2-1; TRBD2 aligns across 8 bases. Germline lookup yields CDR1 SGHNT and CDR2 YENEEA. Trimming took 6 bases from V and 0 from J; bases not matched to a gene: 10. The CDR3 sequence is 17 residues long. The CDR3 nucleotides are TGTGCCAGCAGGCTTACGACTAGCGCGAGCTCCTACAATGAGCAGTTCTTC. Its translation: CASRLTTSASSYNEQFF.